The T cell receptor beta chain described here comes from a study of cytomegalovirus exposure and HLA in healthy donors. With V trimmed by 0 bases and J by 9 bases, 7 bases remained unmatched. The CDR3 totals 15 residues. In germline, CDR1 is SGHDT, CDR2 YYEEEE. The data were produced by immunoSEQ multiplex PCR, yet TCRdb's version contains in-frame clones alone and is incomplete. The sample lists 110,000 to 150,000 clones; about 94% were seen once. Remarks on this clone: What it binds is not known.

The study's findings and limits: As was reported, the classifier diagnosed cytomegalovirus status with high specificity and sensitivity. According to a subsequent analysis, TCR clusters from the first cohort were inclined to appear together in the 120 validation repertoires. Cytomegalovirus association was listed for about 170 TCR beta chains.

Donors were drawn from the approximately 130-subject validation cohort, separate from the roughly 700-subject first cohort. The chain links TRBV5-6 to TRBJ2-1, with 9 bases that match TRBD2. The sequence was obtained from a man in his late teens or twenties in good health and CMV-seropositive. Specimen: PBMCs. The CDR3 loop is CASSLGRGLAVEQFF. The CDR3 region has the DNA TGTGCCAGCAGCTTGGGTCGGGGACTAGCTGTTGAGCAGTTCTTC.